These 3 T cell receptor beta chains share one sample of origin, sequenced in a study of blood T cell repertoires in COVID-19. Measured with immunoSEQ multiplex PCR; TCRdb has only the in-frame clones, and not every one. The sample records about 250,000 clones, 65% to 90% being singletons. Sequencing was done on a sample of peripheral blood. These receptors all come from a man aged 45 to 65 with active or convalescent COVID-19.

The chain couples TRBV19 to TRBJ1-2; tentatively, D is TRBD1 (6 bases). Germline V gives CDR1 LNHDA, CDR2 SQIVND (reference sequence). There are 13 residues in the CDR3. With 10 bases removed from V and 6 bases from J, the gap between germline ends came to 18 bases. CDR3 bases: TGTGCCAACTACAGGGCGCCCGGGGATGGCTACACCTTC. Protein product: CANYRAPGDGYTF.

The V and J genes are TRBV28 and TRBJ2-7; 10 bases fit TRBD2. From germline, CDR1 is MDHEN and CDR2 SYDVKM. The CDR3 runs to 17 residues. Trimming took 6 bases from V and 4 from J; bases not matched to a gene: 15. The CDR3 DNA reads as TGTGCCAGCAGCCCCCTTTGGGCTAGCGGGAGAGGGTACGAGCAGTACTTC. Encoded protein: CASSPLWASGRGYEQYF.

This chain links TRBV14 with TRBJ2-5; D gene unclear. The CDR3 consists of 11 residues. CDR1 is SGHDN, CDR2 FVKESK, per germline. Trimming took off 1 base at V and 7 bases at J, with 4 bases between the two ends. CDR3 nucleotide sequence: TGTGCCAGCAGCCAAGGCGCGACCCAGTACTTC. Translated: CASSQGATQYF. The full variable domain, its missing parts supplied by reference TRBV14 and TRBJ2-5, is EAGVTQFPSHSVIEKGQTVTLRCDPISGHDNLYWYRRVMGKEIKFLLHFVKESKQDESGMPNNRFLAERTGGTYSTLKVQPAELEDSGVYFCASSQGATQYFGPGTRLLVL.